Following are 17 T cell receptor beta chains from one sample sequenced in a study of Ad26.COV2.S vaccination and SARS-CoV-2 variants. Treatment of the sample: around 19 received Ad26.COV2.S at low or high dose, single or two shots; about five received placebo; per-sample allocation not given. Material that was analyzed had been drawn on day 63 after the first vaccine or placebo injection. Using immunoSEQ multiplex PCR, the repertoire was profiled, and TCRdb retains in-frame clones only, with some absent. The table shows about 320,000 clones, with around 81% occurring only once. Material: peripheral blood, obtained in a trial of Ad26.COV2.S vaccine versus placebo. The receptors derive from a person between 18 and 65 years old who received the Ad26.COV2.S COVID-19 vaccine or a placebo.

V gene TRBV4-1 combines with J gene TRBJ2-7, with 7 positions matching TRBD2. The CDR3 covers 13 residues. Per germline, CDR1 MGHRA and CDR2 YSYEKL. V lost 5 bases and J lost 7; bases outside the gene matches: 8. The CDR3 sequence: CASSVTRGGEQYF. The CDR3 DNA follows: TGCGCCAGCAGCGTCACGAGGGGAGGGGAGCAGTACTTC.

J is TRBJ1-1 and V is TRBV3-1 (or the pseudogene TRBV3-2), with D possibly matching TRBD1 (5 bases). V lost 0 bases and J 3 bases, leaving 11 bases between the germline ends. Germline loops: CDR1 LGHDT, CDR2 YNNKEL (reference sequence). This CDR3 is 15 amino acids long. The CDR3, as DNA: TGTGCCAGCAGCCAAGATGGATGGGGGGACACTGAAGCTTTCTTT. Translated, it gives CASSQDGWGDTEAFF.

V usage is TRBV6-5 and J usage is TRBJ1-2; D is uncertain. The V gene's germline CDR1 is MNHEY and CDR2 SVGAGI. CDR3 length: 13 amino acids. The V and J ends lost 5 bases and 4 bases respectively, with 11 bases between them. CDR3 in DNA: TGTGCCAGCAGTCCGGACGGAGGCTATGGCTACACCTTC. It is translated as CASSPDGGYGYTF.

A few counts support this clone. The rearrangement uses TRBV29-1 and TRBJ1-1; no clear D. The CDR3 consists of 13 residues. Germline V gene data show CDR1 as SQVTM and CDR2 as ANQGSEA. This chain's CDR3 is CSARLTMNTEAFF. As DNA, the CDR3 is TGCAGTGCGCGATTGACCATGAACACTGAAGCTTTCTTT. Using reference TRBV29-1 and TRBJ1-1 for the parts outside the CDR3, the full variable domain is SAVISQKPSRDICQRGTSLTIQCQVDSQVTMMFWYRQQPGQSLTLIATANQGSEATYESGFVIDKFPISRPNLTFSTLTVSNMSPEDSSIYLCSARLTMNTEAFFGQGTRLTVV.

The chain recombines TRBV5-1 with TRBJ1-6, with TRBD1 identical over 7 bases. The trim removed 4 bases at V and 4 bases at J, leaving 11 bases unmatched. Per germline, CDR1 SGHRS and CDR2 YFSETQ. CDR3 length: 17 residues. This chain's CDR3 is CASSPRAQGDYNSPLHF. In nucleotides, the CDR3 is TGCGCCAGCAGCCCGCGGGCCCAGGGGGATTATAATTCACCCCTCCACTTT.

V usage is TRBV7-9 and J usage is TRBJ1-1; 11 bases line up with TRBD1. Per germline, CDR1 SEHNR and CDR2 FQNEAQ (reference sequence). The J segment lost 6 bases and the V segment lost 4 bases, leaving 7 bases of the junction unmatched. There are 15 residues in the CDR3. In nucleotides, the CDR3 is TGTGCCAGCAGCTGGGTGGGACAGGGGGACGCTGAAGCTTTCTTT. Translating it yields CASSWVGQGDAEAFF.

This sequence joins TRBV24-1 and TRBJ1-2; 7 bases align to TRBD1. Trimming removed 9 bases from V and 4 bases from J; junction bases left unmatched: 7. Per the germline V gene, CDR1 is KGHDR and CDR2 is SFDVKD. The CDR3 runs to 13 residues. Here the CDR3 reads CATGAAGGYGYTF. The CDR3 DNA is TGTGCCACCGGCGCGGCAGGGGGCTATGGCTACACCTTC.

The V call is TRBV9, the J call TRBJ1-6; 9 bases are shared with TRBD1. In germline, CDR1 is SGDLS, CDR2 YYNGEE. The V segment lost 3 bases and the J segment 4 bases; nucleotides outside the gene matches: 5. There are 16 residues in the CDR3. DNA for the CDR3: TGTGCCAGCAGCGCCGCCGGGACAGGGTATAATTCACCCCTCCACTTT. It is translated as CASSAAGTGYNSPLHF. Full variable domain (missing parts from reference TRBV9 and TRBJ1-6): DSGVTQTPKHLITATGQRVTLRCSPRSGDLSVYWYQQSLDQGLQFLIQYYNGEERAKGNILERFSAQQFPDLHSELNLSSLELGDSALYFCASSAAGTGYNSPLHFGNGTRLTVT.

This chain uses TRBV29-1 with TRBJ2-7; 11 bases fit TRBD2. V dropped 3 bases and J dropped 2; count of bases not matched to a gene: 9. This CDR3 has 16 residues. Germline loops: CDR1 SQVTM, CDR2 ANQGSEA. CDR3 DNA sequence: TGCAGCGTTGAGGGGATACTAGCGGGGGCCACCTACGAGCAGTACTTC. It translates to CSVEGILAGATYEQYF.

This clone has only one observation. V and J are TRBV7-3 and TRBJ2-1, with 8 bases lining up with TRBD2. CDR1 is SGHTA and CDR2 is FQGTGA in the germline V gene. V lost 4 bases, J lost 1 base, and 9 bases stayed unmatched. This CDR3 region has 17 residues. In DNA, the CDR3 is TGTGCCAGCAGCTCCCTCTATGGCGGGGGGTCCTACAATGAGCAGTTCTTC. It codes for CASSSLYGGGSYNEQFF.

Here the CDR3 DNA reads TGTGCCAGCACGCGAAGGGCTTCCCAAGAGACCCAGTACTTC. This sequence encodes CASTRRASQETQYF. V usage is TRBV6-5 and J usage is TRBJ2-5, with no clear D. CDR1 and CDR2 (germline): MNHEY, SVGAGI. The CDR3 totals 14 residues. The V gene lost 7 bases and the J gene lost 1 base, with 13 bases spanning the gap.

The rearrangement uses TRBV3-1 (or the pseudogene TRBV3-2) and TRBJ2-3, with 9 bases that match TRBD2. CDR1 and CDR2 (germline): LGHDT, YNNKEL (reference sequence). Trimming took 1 base from V and 4 from J; bases not matched to a gene: 6. The length of the CDR3 is 16 residues. The DNA of the CDR3 is TGTGCCAGCAGCCAAGTTTTGCGGGGGGGCGCAGATACGCAGTATTTT. Translating it yields CASSQVLRGGADTQYF.

This chain joins TRBV6-5 and TRBJ1-1, with TRBD1 identical over 10 bases. CDR3 length: 14 residues. V trimming: 6 bases; J trimming: 2 bases; junction bases outside the gene matches: 3. The V gene's germline CDR1 is MNHEY and CDR2 SVGAGI. The CDR3 loop reads CASSQTGGNTEAFF. CDR3 bases: TGTGCCAGCAGCCAGACAGGGGGCAACACTGAAGCTTTCTTT.

The CDR3 coding sequence is TGCGCCAGCAGCTTCGGGGGGGCTTACAATGAGCAGTTCTTC. Translating it yields CASSFGGAYNEQFF. The gene calls are TRBV5-1 and TRBJ2-1; 8 nucleotides agree with TRBD2. Per germline, CDR1 SGHRS and CDR2 YFSETQ. The V gene end was trimmed by 2 bases and the J gene end by 4 bases; junction bases not matched to a gene: 2. The CDR3 spans 14 residues.

As DNA, the CDR3 is TGTGCCAGCAGTCGAGAAAGGACAGGGGGCTATGGCTACACCTTC. Translation: CASSRERTGGYGYTF. V is TRBV6-5 and J is TRBJ1-2; 10 bases match TRBD1. This CDR3 comprises 15 residues. V lost 5 bases, J lost 4 bases, and 7 bases stayed unmatched. The V gene's germline CDR1 is MNHEY and CDR2 SVGAGI.

The J gene is TRBJ1-5, the V gene TRBV9; tentatively, D is TRBD1 (5 bases). The germline CDR1 and CDR2 sequences are SGDLS and YYNGEE. Trimming removed 4 bases at V and 6 bases at J, with 14 bases between. The CDR3 covers 14 residues. The CDR3 loop reads CASSPRGGSQPQHF. The DNA for the CDR3 is TGTGCCAGCAGCCCCCGTGGGGGAAGTCAGCCCCAGCATTTT. The full variable domain, in which reference TRBV9 and TRBJ1-5 provide the parts outside the CDR3, is DSGVTQTPKHLITATGQRVTLRCSPRSGDLSVYWYQQSLDQGLQFLIQYYNGEERAKGNILERFSAQQFPDLHSELNLSSLELGDSALYFCASSPRGGSQPQHFGDGTRLSIL.

The chain links TRBV29-1 to TRBJ1-1; the match to TRBD1 covers 9 bases. The trim removed 3 bases at V and 3 bases at J, leaving 5 bases unmatched. The CDR3 runs to 14 residues. Germline CDR1 SQVTM, CDR2 ANQGSEA. CDR3 bases: TGCAGCGTTGACGAACAGGGGGCGGACACTGAAGCTTTCTTT. Its translation is CSVDEQGADTEAFF. The complete variable domain, with remaining parts taken from reference TRBV29-1 and TRBJ1-1, reads SAVISQKPSRDICQRGTSLTIQCQVDSQVTMMFWYRQQPGQSLTLIATANQGSEATYESGFVIDKFPISRPNLTFSTLTVSNMSPEDSSIYLCSVDEQGADTEAFFGQGTRLTVV.